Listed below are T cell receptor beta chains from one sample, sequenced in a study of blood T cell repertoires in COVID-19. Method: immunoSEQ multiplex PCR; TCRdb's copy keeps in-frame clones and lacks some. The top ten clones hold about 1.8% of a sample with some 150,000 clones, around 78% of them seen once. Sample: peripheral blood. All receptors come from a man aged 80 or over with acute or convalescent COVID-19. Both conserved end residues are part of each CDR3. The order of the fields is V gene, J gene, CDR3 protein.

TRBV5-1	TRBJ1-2	CASRPTDNFYGYTF
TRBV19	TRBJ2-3	CASSLGLATDTQYF
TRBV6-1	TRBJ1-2	CASSEALQGARNYGYTF
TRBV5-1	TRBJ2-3	CASSLEGRGGADTQYF
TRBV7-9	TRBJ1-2	CASSLEQTYGYTF
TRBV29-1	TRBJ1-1	CSVELTPGDTEAFF
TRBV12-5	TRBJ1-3	CASGSTGQGLTSSGNTIYF
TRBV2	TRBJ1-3	CASTGQAYSGNTIYF
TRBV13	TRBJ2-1	CASSSSGGPIGEQFF
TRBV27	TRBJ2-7	CASSLSGVSTYEQYF
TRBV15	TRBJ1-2	CATSRDLPGQASYGYTF
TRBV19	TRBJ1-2	CASSIGQGEDGYTF
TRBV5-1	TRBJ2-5	CASSSGLGQETQYF
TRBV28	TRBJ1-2	CASSSPGQNLYGYTF
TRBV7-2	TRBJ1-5	CASSLVGGRGRKSNQPQHF
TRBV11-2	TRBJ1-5	CASSLEGGGGISSNQPQHF
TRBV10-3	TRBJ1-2	CAISAGQGDYGYTF
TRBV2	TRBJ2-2	CASSDRVRTGELFF
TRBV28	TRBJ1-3	CASSQGLNSGNTIYF
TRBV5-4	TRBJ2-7	CASSKDLGGGAFYEQYF
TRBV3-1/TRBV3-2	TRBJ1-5	CASSAGGNQPQHF
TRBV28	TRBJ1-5	CASSAGGSQPQHF
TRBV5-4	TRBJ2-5	CASLSGGRGAEKTQYF
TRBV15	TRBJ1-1	CATSRDRLNTEAFF
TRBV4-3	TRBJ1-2	CASSQEVGTGWDYGYTF
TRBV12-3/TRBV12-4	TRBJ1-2	CASSLEAGLGYTF
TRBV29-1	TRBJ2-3	CSAWTSGIPDTQYF
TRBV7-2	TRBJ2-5	CASTPGLAGLETQYF
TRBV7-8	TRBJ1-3	CASSLWDRGTGNTIYF
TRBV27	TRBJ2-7	CASSLGLAGYEQYF
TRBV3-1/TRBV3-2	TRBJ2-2	CASSQDLPGGELFF
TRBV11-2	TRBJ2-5	CASSSQGAHAGTQYF
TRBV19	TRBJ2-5	CASSITEETQYF
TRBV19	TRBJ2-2	CASSTLFQRGGPSGELFF
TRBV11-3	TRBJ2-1	CASSYGGGAGEQFF
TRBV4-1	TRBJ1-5	CASSHGGRSYSNQPQHF
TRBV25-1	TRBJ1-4	CASRQEFNEKLFF
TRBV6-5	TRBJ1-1	CASSYSGRGLNTEAFF
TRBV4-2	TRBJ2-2	CASSQQAAGGAMAGELFF
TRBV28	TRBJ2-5	CASSPPNTRGRETQYF
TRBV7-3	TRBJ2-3	CASSPGTGSTDTQYF
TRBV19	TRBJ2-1	CASSTGEDGYNEQFF
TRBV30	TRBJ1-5	CAWSRTGNGQPQHF
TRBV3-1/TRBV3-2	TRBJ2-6	CASSQADSSSGANVLTF
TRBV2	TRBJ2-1	CASTTGGTYNEQFF
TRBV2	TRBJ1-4	CASREGAGEKLFF
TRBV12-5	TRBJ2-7	CASGGPGPTYEQYF
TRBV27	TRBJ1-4	CASSFQGLASNEKLFF
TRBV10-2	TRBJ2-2	CASSEGGSVGAGELFF
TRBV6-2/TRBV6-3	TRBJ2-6	CASSSLTGSRSGANVLTF
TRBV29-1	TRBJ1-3	CSVVKGQGISGNTIYF
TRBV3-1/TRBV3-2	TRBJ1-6	CASSRQAVNSPLHF
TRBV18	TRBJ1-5	CASSPRGGQYSNQPQHF
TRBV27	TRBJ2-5	CASGGAGETQYF
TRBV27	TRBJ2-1	CASSLNLVNEQFF
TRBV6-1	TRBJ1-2	CASSESGTGTYGYTF
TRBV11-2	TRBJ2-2	CASSRSGQRNLNTGELFF
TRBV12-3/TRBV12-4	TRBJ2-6	CATTRTGANVLTF
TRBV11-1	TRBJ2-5	CASSQRQAQETQYF
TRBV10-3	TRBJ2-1	CAISKSVSGDSVNEQFF